A selection of T cell receptor beta chains follows, all from one sample in a study of T cells in Graves' hyperthyroidism and ophthalmopathy. Via MiXCR, TCRdb re-called the multiplex PCR reads, giving one row per CDR3 protein. The data hold a few hundred thousand distinct CDR3 sequences, with roughly a fifth observed a single time. Sequenced input: blood. The receptors were gathered from a man in his forties or fifties with Graves' ophthalmopathy. The CDR3 runs from the conserved cysteine through the conserved F or W. D genes are given only for firm matches. Not every row has a clone size; where given, it reads once, few, many or a size class.

clone_size,v_call,j_call,d_call,cdr3_aa,cdr3_nt
few,TRBV27,TRBJ2-1,TRBD2,CASSTRTSGRATNEQFF,TGTGCCAGCAGTACTCGGACTAGCGGGAGGGCTACCAATGAGCAGTTCTTC
many,TRBV5-6,TRBJ2-2,TRBD1,CASSWGQTNTGELFF,TGTGCCAGCAGTTGGGGACAGACTAACACCGGGGAGCTGTTTTTT
.,TRBV7-3,TRBJ2-3,.,CASSLHSGTDTQYF,TGTGCCAGCAGCCTCCACAGTGGGACAGATACGCAGTATTTT
.,TRBV20-1,TRBJ2-1,TRBD2,CSARVGAGGRSSYNEQFF,TGCAGTGCTAGAGTTGGGGCGGGAGGGCGGAGCTCCTACAATGAGCAGTTCTTC
few,TRBV14,TRBJ2-7,TRBD2,CASIRGGLAGGNYEQYF,TGTGCCAGCATTCGGGGGGGACTAGCGGGAGGGAACTACGAGCAGTACTTC
few,TRBV7-9,TRBJ2-7,.,CASSPANRTTYEQYF,TGTGCCAGCAGCCCTGCGAACAGGACTACCTACGAGCAGTACTTC
.,TRBV6-1,TRBJ2-3,TRBD2,CASRGSGLAGAPSSTDTQYF,TGTGCCAGCAGGGGGTCGGGGCTAGCGGGAGCCCCTTCTAGCACAGATACGCAGTATTTT
.,TRBV7-6,TRBJ2-2,.,CASSRMGRTGELFF,TGTGCCAGCAGCCGCATGGGCAGAACCGGGGAGCTGTTTTTT
.,TRBV27,TRBJ2-2,.,CASSATPGAGELFF,TGTGCCAGCAGTGCGACCCCAGGGGCCGGGGAGCTGTTTTTT
.,TRBV29-1,TRBJ2-5,.,CSAEGLSTKETQYF,TGCAGCGCCGAGGGACTGAGCACAAAAGAGACCCAGTACTTC
many,TRBV30,TRBJ1-4,.,CAWRERQRALNEKLFF,TGTGCCTGGAGGGAAAGACAGAGGGCGTTGAATGAAAAACTGTTTTTT
few,TRBV7-9,TRBJ1-4,TRBD1,CASSLGRWTGGIKTNEKLFF,TGTGCCAGCAGCTTAGGACGATGGACAGGGGGGATTAAGACTAATGAAAAACTGTTTTTT
many,TRBV28,TRBJ2-7,.,CASSLQGSRSYEQYF,TGTGCCAGCAGTTTACAGGGGAGTCGTTCCTACGAGCAGTACTTC
.,TRBV24-1,TRBJ2-3,TRBD2,CATSDLGTSGRPDTQYF,TGTGCCACCAGTGATTTGGGGACTAGCGGGAGACCAGATACGCAGTATTTT
.,TRBV6-1,TRBJ1-6,TRBD1,CASNLGTAIPLHF,TGTGCCAGCAACCTCGGGACAGCCATACCCCTCCACTTT
few,TRBV14,TRBJ2-1,.,CASSQEGWRDNGEQFF,TGTGCCAGCAGCCAAGAGGGCTGGCGGGATAACGGTGAGCAGTTCTTC
many,TRBV9,TRBJ1-1,.,CASSVGQFLNTEAFF,TGTGCCAGCAGCGTAGGGCAGTTCTTGAACACTGAAGCTTTCTTT
few,TRBV7-9,TRBJ1-1,.,CASSLDAYEAFF,TGTGCCAGCAGCTTAGACGCCTATGAAGCTTTCTTT
many,TRBV20-1,TRBJ1-1,.,CSARVLELNTEAFF,TGCAGTGCTAGAGTTCTGGAGCTGAACACTGAAGCTTTCTTT
many,TRBV18,TRBJ2-7,TRBD1,CASSPKPSTGAYEQYF,TGTGCCAGCTCACCGAAACCCTCGACAGGGGCCTACGAGCAGTACTTC
many,TRBV9,TRBJ1-2,.,CASSGLGPYGYTF,TGTGCCAGCAGCGGCCTAGGACCGTATGGCTACACCTTC
.,TRBV15,TRBJ2-3,.,CATSRTFGGDTQYF,TGTGCCACCAGCAGGACCTTCGGAGGGGATACGCAGTATTTT
many,TRBV18,TRBJ1-1,TRBD1,CASSQYGTGGGNTEAFF,TGTGCCAGCTCTCAGTACGGGACAGGGGGAGGAAACACTGAAGCTTTCTTT
many,TRBV7-3,TRBJ1-1,.,CASSLTPANTEAFF,TGTGCCAGCAGCTTAACGCCAGCGAACACTGAAGCTTTCTTT
many,TRBV14,TRBJ2-7,.,CASSQDWGAYEQYF,TGTGCCAGCAGCCAAGATTGGGGGGCTTACGAGCAGTACTTC
.,TRBV13,TRBJ2-4,.,CASSSPGLSPRAKNIQYF,TGTGCCAGCAGCTCCCCGGGCCTCTCTCCGAGGGCCAAAAACATTCAGTACTTC
many,TRBV11-3,TRBJ2-1,.,CASSLGGSTNEQFF,TGTGCCAGCAGCTTAGGGGGCTCCACCAATGAGCAGTTCTTC
.,TRBV19,TRBJ2-7,.,CASIQSDRFISYEQYF,TGTGCCAGTATTCAATCGGACAGATTTATCTCCTACGAGCAGTACTTC
many,TRBV2,TRBJ2-7,.,CARQASSGYEQYF,TGTGCCCGACAGGCTAGCAGTGGGTACGAGCAGTACTTC
many,TRBV7-9,TRBJ2-1,.,CASSRGDNNEQFF,TGTGCCAGCAGCCGTGGAGATAACAATGAGCAGTTCTTC
once,TRBV20-1,TRBJ2-7,.,CSAPGDSPYEQYF,TGCAGTGCTCCGGGGGACAGCCCCTACGAGCAGTACTTC
.,TRBV4-1,TRBJ2-3,.,CASSQVRVGTDTQYF,TGCGCCAGCAGCCAAGTGAGGGTGGGCACAGATACGCAGTATTTT
.,TRBV28,TRBJ2-1,TRBD2,CASSSRGSGVDVYNEQFF,TGTGCCAGCAGTTCACGGGGTAGCGGGGTTGATGTGTACAATGAGCAGTTCTTC
few,TRBV4-1,TRBJ2-7,.,CASSQGLVSSYEQYF,TGCGCCAGCAGCCAAGGTTTGGTAAGCTCCTACGAGCAGTACTTC
.,TRBV20-1,TRBJ1-2,.,CSARIGTGPWGPYGYTF,TGCAGTGCTAGAATAGGAACAGGGCCATGGGGGCCATATGGCTACACCTTC
.,TRBV5-5,TRBJ1-2,.,CASSLQDMVSYGYTF,TGTGCCAGCAGCTTGCAGGACATGGTATCCTATGGCTACACCTTC
.,TRBV24-1,TRBJ2-1,TRBD1,CATSDLLGTANEQFF,TGTGCCACCAGTGATTTGCTCGGGACAGCTAATGAGCAGTTCTTC
many,TRBV11-3,TRBJ2-1,TRBD1,CASSYGTGSAGEQFF,TGTGCCAGCAGCTACGGGACAGGGTCTGCTGGTGAGCAGTTCTTC
few,TRBV27,TRBJ1-5,.,CASSFKGGYEPQHF,TGTGCCAGCAGTTTCAAGGGAGGATATGAGCCCCAGCATTTT
many,TRBV5-1,TRBJ2-1,.,CASRSGNEQFF,TGCGCCTCCCGAAGTGGGAATGAGCAGTTCTTC
.,TRBV7-3,TRBJ2-1,TRBD1,CASSPPTGERFF,TGTGCCAGCAGCCCCCCGACAGGGGAACGGTTCTTC
many,TRBV30,TRBJ1-1,.,CAWSVLTAEAFF,TGTGCCTGGAGTGTTTTGACAGCTGAAGCTTTCTTT